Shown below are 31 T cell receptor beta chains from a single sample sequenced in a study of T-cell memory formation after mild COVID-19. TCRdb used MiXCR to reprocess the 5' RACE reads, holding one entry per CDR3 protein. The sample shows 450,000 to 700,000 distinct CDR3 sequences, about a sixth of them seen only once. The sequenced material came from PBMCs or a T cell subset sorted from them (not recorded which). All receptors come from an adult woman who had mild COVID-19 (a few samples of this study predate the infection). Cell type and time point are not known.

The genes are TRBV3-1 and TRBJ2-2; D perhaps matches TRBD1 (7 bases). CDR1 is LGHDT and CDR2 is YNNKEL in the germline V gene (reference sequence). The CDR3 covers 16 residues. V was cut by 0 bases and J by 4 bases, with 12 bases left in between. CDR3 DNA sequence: TGTGCCAGCAGCCAAGATCCCAGGGGGGCCACCGGGGAGCTGTTTTTT. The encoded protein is CASSQDPRGATGELFF.

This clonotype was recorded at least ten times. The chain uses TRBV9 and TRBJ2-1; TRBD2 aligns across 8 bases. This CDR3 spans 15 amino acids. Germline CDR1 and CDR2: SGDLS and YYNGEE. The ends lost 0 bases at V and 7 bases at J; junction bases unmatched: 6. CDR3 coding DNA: TGTGCCAGCAGCGTAGGGGGCGGGAGGATGAATGAGCAGTTCTTC. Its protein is CASSVGGGRMNEQFF. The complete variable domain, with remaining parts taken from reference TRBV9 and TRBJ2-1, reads DSGVTQTPKHLITATGQRVTLRCSPRSGDLSVYWYQQSLDQGLQFLIQYYNGEERAKGNILERFSAQQFPDLHSELNLSSLELGDSALYFCASSVGGGRMNEQFFGPGTRLTVL.

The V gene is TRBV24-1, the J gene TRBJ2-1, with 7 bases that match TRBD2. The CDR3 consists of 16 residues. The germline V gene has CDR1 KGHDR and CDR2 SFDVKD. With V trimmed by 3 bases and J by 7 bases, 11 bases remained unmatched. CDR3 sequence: CATSDASKPRGNEQFF. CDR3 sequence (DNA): TGTGCCACCAGTGATGCCTCCAAACCGCGGGGGAATGAGCAGTTCTTC.

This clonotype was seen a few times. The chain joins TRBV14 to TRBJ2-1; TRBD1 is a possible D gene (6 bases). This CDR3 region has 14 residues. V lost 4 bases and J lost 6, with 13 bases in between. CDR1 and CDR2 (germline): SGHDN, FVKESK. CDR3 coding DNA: TGTGCCAGCAGCCCCACAGGGTTGGTCAATGAGCAGTTCTTC. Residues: CASSPTGLVNEQFF.

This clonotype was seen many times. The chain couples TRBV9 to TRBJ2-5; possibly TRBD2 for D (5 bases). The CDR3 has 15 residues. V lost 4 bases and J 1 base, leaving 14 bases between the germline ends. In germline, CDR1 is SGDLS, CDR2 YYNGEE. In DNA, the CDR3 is TGTGCCAGCAGCCTTGGTGGTGCGGGCCAAGAGACCCAGTACTTC. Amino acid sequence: CASSLGGAGQETQYF.

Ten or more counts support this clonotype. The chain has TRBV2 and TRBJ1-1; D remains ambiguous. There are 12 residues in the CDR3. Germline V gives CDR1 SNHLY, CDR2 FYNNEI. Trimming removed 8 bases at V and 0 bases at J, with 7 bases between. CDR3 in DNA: TGTGCCAGCCGCCAGATGAACACTGAAGCTTTCTTT. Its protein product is CASRQMNTEAFF.

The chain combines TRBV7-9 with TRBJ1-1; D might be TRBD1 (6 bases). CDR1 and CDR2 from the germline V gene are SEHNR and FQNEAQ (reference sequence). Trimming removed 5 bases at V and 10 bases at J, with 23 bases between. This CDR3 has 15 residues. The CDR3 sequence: CASSPRAAAIRGAFF. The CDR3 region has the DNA TGTGCCAGCAGCCCCCGAGCGGCGGCGATCAGGGGAGCTTTCTTT.

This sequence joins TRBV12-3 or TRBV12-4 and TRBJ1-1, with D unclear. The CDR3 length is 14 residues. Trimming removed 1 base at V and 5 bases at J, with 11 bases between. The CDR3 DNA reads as TGTGCCAGCAGTTTAGTCCTTCCGGATACTGAAGCTTTCTTT. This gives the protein CASSLVLPDTEAFF.

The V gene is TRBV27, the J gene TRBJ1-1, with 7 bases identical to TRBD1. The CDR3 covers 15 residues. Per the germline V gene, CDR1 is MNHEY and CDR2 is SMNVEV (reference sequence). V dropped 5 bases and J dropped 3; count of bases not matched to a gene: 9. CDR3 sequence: CASSPRTGWDTEAFF. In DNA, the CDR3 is TGTGCCAGCAGTCCGCGGACAGGATGGGACACTGAAGCTTTCTTT.

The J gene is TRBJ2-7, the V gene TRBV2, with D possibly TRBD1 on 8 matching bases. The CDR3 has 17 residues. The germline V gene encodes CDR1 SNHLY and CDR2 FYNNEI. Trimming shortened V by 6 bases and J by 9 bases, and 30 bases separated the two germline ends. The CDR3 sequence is CASRGGRQGRTYDGQYF. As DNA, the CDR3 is TGTGCCAGCAGGGGAGGGAGACAGGGGAGGACCTACGATGGGCAGTACTTC.

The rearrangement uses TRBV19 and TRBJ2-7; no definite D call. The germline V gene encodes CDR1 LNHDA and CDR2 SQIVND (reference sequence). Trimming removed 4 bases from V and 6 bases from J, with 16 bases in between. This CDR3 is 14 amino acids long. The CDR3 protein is CASSNNAAKGEQYF. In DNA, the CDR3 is TGTGCCAGTAGTAATAACGCCGCCAAGGGCGAGCAGTACTTC. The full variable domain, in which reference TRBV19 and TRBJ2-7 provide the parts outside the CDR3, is DGGITQSPKYLFRKEGQNVTLSCEQNLNHDAMYWYRQDPGQGLRLIYYSQIVNDFQKGDIAEGYSVSREKKESFPLTVTSAQKNPTAFYLCASSNNAAKGEQYFGPGTRLTVT.

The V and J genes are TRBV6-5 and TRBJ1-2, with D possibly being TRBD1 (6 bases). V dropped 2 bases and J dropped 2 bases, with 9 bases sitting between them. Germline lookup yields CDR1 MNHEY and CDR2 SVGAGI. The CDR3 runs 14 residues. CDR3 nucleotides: TGTGCCAGCAGTTACCGGGACAAGAACTATGGCTACACCTTC. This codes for CASSYRDKNYGYTF.

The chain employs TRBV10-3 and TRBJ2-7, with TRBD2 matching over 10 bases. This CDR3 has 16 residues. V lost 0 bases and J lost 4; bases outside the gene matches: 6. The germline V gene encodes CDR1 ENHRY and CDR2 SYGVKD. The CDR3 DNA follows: TGTGCCATCAGTGAGTCGGCTAGCGGGAGTATGTACGAGCAGTACTTC. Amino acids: CAISESASGSMYEQYF.

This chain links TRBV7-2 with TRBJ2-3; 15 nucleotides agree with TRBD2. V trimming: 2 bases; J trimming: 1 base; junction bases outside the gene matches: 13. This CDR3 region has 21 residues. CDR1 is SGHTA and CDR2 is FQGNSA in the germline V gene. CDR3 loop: CASSLHPSGLAGGQGTDTQYF. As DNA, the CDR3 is TGTGCCAGCAGCTTACACCCCTCTGGACTAGCGGGGGGGCAGGGCACAGATACGCAGTATTTT. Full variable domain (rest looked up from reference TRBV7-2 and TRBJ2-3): GAGVSQSPSNKVTEKGKDVELRCDPISGHTALYWYRQSLGQGLEFLIYFQGNSAPDKSGLPSDRFSAERTGGSVSTLTIQRTQQEDSAVYLCASSLHPSGLAGGQGTDTQYFGPGTRLTVL.

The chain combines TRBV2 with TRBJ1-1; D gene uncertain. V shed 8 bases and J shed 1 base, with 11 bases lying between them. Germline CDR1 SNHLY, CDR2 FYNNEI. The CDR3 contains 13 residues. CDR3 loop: CASLILGNTEAFF. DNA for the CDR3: TGTGCCAGCCTCATCCTCGGGAACACTGAAGCTTTCTTT. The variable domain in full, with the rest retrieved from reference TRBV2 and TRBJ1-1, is EPEVTQTPSHQVTQMGQEVILRCVPISNHLYFYWYRQILGQKVEFLVSFYNNEISEKSEIFDDQFSVERPDGSNFTLKIRSTKLEDSAMYFCASLILGNTEAFFGQGTRLTVV.

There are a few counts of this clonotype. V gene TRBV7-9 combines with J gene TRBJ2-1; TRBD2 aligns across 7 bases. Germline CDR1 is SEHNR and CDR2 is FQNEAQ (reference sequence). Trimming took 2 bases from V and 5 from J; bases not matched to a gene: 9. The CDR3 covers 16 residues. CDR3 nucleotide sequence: TGTGCCAGCAGCTTAATCGGGGGGATAGAGAACAATGAGCAGTTCTTC. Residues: CASSLIGGIENNEQFF.

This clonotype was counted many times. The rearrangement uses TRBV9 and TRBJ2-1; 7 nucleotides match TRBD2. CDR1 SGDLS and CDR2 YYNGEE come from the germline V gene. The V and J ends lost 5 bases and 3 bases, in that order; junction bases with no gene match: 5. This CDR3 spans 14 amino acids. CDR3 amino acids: CASSVGGGYNEQFF. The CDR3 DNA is TGTGCCAGCAGTGTCGGCGGGGGCTACAATGAGCAGTTCTTC.

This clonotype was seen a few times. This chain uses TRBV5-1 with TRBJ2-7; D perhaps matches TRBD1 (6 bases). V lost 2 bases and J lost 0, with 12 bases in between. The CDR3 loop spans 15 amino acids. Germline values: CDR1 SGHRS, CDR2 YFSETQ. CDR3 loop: CASSFTDSYSYEQYF. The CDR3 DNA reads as TGCGCCAGCAGCTTTACGGACAGCTACTCCTACGAGCAGTACTTC.

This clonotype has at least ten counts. The CDR3 reads CASSLRGSSGSTDEQFF. CDR3 coding DNA: TGTGCCAGCAGCTTAAGAGGATCTAGCGGGAGTACGGATGAGCAGTTCTTC. This sequence joins TRBV7-9 and TRBJ2-1, with 10 positions matching TRBD2. The J segment lost 8 bases and the V segment lost 2 bases, leaving 12 bases of the junction unmatched. The germline V gene has CDR1 SEHNR and CDR2 FQNEAQ (reference sequence). The CDR3 sequence is 17 residues long. Variable domain in full (rest from reference TRBV7-9 and TRBJ2-1): DTGVSQNPRHKITKRGQNVTFRCDPISEHNRLYWYRQTLGQGPEFLTYFQNEAQLEKSRLLSDRFSAERPKGSFSTLEIQRTEQGDSAMYLCASSLRGSSGSTDEQFFGPGTRLTVL.

CDR3 DNA: TGTGCCAGCTCACCGTCGGGACAGCGTCCCGGGGAGCTGTTTTTT. This translates into CASSPSGQRPGELFF. This sequence joins TRBV18 and TRBJ2-2; TRBD1 matches 7 bases. The CDR3 is made up of 15 amino acids. V was clipped by 3 bases and J by 6 bases; unmatched bases: 7. Germline V lookup: CDR1 KGHSH, CDR2 LQKENI.

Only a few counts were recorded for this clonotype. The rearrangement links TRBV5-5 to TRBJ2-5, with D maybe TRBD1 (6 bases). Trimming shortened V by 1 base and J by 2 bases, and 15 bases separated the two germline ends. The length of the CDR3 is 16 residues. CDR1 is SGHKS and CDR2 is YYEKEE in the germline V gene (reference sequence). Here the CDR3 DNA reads TGTGCCAGCAGCTTGAGAGGACAGATAGATCAAGAGACCCAGTACTTC. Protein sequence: CASSLRGQIDQETQYF.

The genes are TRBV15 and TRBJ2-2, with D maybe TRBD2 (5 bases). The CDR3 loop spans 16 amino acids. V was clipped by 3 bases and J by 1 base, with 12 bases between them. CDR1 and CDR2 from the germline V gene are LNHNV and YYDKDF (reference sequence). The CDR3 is CATSSGVGRNTGELFF. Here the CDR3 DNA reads TGTGCCACCAGCAGTGGAGTAGGGAGGAACACCGGGGAGCTGTTTTTT.

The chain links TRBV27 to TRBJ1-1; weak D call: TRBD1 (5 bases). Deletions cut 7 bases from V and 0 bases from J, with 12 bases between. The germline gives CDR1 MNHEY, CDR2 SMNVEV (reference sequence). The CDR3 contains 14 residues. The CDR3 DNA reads TGTGCCAGCACGCTCGGGGGGGTGAACACTGAAGCTTTCTTT. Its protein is CASTLGGVNTEAFF.

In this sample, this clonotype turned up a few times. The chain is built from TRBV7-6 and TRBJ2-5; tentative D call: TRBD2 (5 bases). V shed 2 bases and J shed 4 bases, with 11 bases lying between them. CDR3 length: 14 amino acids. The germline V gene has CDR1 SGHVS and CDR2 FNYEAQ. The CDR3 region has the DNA TGTGCCAGCAGCTTATTCCCTAGCCCAGAGACCCAGTACTTC. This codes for CASSLFPSPETQYF.

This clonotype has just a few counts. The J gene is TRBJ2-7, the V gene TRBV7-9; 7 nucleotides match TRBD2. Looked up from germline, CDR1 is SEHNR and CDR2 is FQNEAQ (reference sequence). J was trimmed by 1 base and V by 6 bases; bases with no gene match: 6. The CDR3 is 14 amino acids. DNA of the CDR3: TGTGCCAGCAGAAGGGGCGGGGGTTCCTACGAGCAGTACTTC. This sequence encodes CASRRGGGSYEQYF.

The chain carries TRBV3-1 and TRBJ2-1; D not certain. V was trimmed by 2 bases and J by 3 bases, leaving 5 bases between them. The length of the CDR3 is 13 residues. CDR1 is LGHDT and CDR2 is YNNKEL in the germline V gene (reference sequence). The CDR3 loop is CASSQWGYNEQFF. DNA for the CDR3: TGTGCCAGCAGCCAATGGGGCTACAATGAGCAGTTCTTC.

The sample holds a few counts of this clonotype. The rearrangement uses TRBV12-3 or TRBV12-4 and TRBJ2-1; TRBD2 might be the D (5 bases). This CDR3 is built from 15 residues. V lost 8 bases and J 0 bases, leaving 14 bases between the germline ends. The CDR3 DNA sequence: TGTGCCAGCGTCTCAGCGGCGCTCTCCTACAATGAGCAGTTCTTC. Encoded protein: CASVSAALSYNEQFF.

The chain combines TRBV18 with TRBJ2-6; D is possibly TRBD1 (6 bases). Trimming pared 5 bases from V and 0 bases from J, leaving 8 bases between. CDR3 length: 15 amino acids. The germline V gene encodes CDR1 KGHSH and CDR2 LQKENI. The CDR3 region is CASSEGVSGANVLTF. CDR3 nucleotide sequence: TGTGCCAGCTCAGAGGGGGTCTCTGGGGCCAACGTCCTGACTTTC. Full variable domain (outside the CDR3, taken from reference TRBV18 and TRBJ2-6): NAGVMQNPRHLVRRRGQEARLRCSPMKGHSHVYWYRQLPEEGLKFMVYLQKENIIDESGMPKERFSAEFPKEGPSILRIQQVVRGDSAAYFCASSEGVSGANVLTFGAGSRLTVL.

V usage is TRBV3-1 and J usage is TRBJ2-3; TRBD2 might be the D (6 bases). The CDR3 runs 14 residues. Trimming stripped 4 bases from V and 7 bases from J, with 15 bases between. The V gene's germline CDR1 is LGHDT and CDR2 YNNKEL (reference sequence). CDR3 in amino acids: CASSPGTWGNTQYF. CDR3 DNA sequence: TGTGCCAGCAGCCCAGGGACTTGGGGAAATACGCAGTATTTT.

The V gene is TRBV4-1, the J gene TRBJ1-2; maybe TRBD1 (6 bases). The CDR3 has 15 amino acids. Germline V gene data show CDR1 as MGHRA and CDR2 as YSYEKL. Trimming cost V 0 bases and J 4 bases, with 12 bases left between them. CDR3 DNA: TGCGCCAGCAGCCAAGATGGTCAGGGGAGCTATGGCTACACCTTC. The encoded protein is CASSQDGQGSYGYTF.

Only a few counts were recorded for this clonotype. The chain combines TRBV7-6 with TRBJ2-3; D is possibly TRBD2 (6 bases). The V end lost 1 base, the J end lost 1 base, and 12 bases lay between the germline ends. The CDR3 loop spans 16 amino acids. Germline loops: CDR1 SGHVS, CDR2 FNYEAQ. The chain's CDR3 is CASSLGVRGRTDTQYF. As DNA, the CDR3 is TGTGCCAGCAGCTTAGGGGTGCGGGGACGCACAGATACGCAGTATTTT.